The sample holds many counts of the clone carrying this TCR beta chain. Its antigen is not identified. The data belong to a study of regulatory T cells in long-lasting Graves disease. Whole-study results and caveats: There was favoring of TRBV28, TRBJ1-2 and TRBJ2-5 in persistent disease. Persistent Graves' patients showed a TCR diversity that was lower than that of newly diagnosed ones.

This sample's time point: persistent/refractory GD, antithyroid drugs over 5 years with positive TRAb. PBMC RNA served as the TCR library source. Graves' disease diagnoses followed American Thyroid Association guidelines. V shed 4 bases and J 1 base; nucleotides not matched to a gene: 5. Germline V gene sequence: CDR1 MDHEN, CDR2 SYDVKM. The length of the CDR3 is 16 residues. The authors built TCR beta libraries using iRepertoire HTBI primers and Arm-PCR of CDR3 regions. In the authors' methods: Identified across the samples were 50 to 70 TRBV segments and around 14 TRBJ segments. TCRdb reanalysed the multiplex PCR reads using MiXCR and keeps one entry per CDR3 protein. The V and J calls were determined by TCRdb, not by the authors. The sample has roughly 490,000 distinct CDR3 sequences; roughly 22% are singletons.

This TCR was recovered from a female donor with Graves disease. The sequenced sample was peripheral blood mononuclear cells (PBMCs), obtained when the disease was refractory, from a patient treated with antithyroid drugs. The chain uses TRBV28 and TRBJ2-4; TRBD1 matches at 9 bases. The CDR3 bases are TGTGCCAGCAGTTACAGGGGGCTAATGGCCAAAAACATTCAGTACTTC. Translated: CASSYRGLMAKNIQYF.